A single sample is the source of the 16 T cell receptor beta chains below, sequenced in a study of shared T cell receptors in the human thymus. The repertoire was sequenced with immunoSEQ multiplex PCR; TCRdb's copy has only in-frame clones and lacks some. The repertoire has hundreds of thousands of clones, roughly 85% of them found once; the top ten carry around 0.01%. The same specimen was also included in a second study, on human thymus T cells.

Sequences were obtained from thymocytes. These receptors came from a girl under two years old with a congenital heart defect.

This clone is a singleton in its sample. This chain uses TRBV15 with TRBJ1-6; 8 bases match TRBD1. After removal of 5 bases from V and 7 bases from J, the junction contained 16 bases not matched to a gene. The CDR3 consists of 18 residues. CDR1 and CDR2 (germline): LNHNV, YYDKDF (reference sequence). The CDR3 is CATSEPQTGADRNSPLHF. The CDR3 DNA reads as TGTGCCACCAGCGAGCCTCAGACAGGGGCGGATCGGAATTCACCCCTCCACTTT.

The chain recombines TRBV28 with TRBJ1-2; D not resolved. CDR3 size: 17 residues. V shed 3 bases and J shed 2 bases, with 19 bases lying between them. The germline gives CDR1 MDHEN, CDR2 SYDVKM. CDR3 in amino acids: CASSLPRWAGLNYGYTF. The CDR3, as DNA: TGTGCCAGCAGTTTGCCTCGGTGGGCAGGTTTAAACTATGGCTACACCTTC.

This clone came up once. The chain links TRBV11-2 to TRBJ2-7; 11 bases line up with TRBD1. The J segment lost 4 bases and the V segment lost 2 bases, leaving 10 bases of the junction unmatched. CDR3 length: 17 amino acids. Germline V gives CDR1 SGHAT, CDR2 FQNNGV. CDR3 sequence: CASSLTTWTGGVYEQYF. The CDR3 nucleotides read TGTGCCAGCAGCTTAACAACCTGGACAGGGGGCGTTTACGAGCAGTACTTC.

The J gene is TRBJ1-6, the V gene TRBV4-1; tentative D call: TRBD1 (6 bases). Germline V gene sequence: CDR1 MGHRA, CDR2 YSYEKL. CDR3 length: 19 amino acids. V was clipped by 3 bases and J by 2 bases, with 20 bases between them. This CDR3 is CASSHLSAGESTYNSPLHF. For the CDR3, the DNA is TGCGCCAGCAGCCACCTAAGCGCAGGGGAGTCTACCTATAATTCACCCCTCCACTTT.

This chain links TRBV11-1 with TRBJ1-5; TRBD1 matches 8 bases. V dropped 6 bases and J dropped 7; count of bases not matched to a gene: 14. CDR1 is SGHAT and CDR2 is FQDESV in the germline V gene (reference sequence). The CDR3 consists of 16 residues. The CDR3 bases are TGTGCCAGCAGTTCGCCTTACAGGGGGTTGAGGCAGCCCCAGCATTTT. This sequence encodes CASSSPYRGLRQPQHF.

This clone was recorded a few times. This sequence joins TRBV6-1 and TRBJ1-1, with a tentative D call TRBD1 (5 bases). Trimming pared 1 base from V and 0 bases from J, leaving 21 bases between. The CDR3 contains 19 residues. CDR1 and CDR2 (germline): MNHNS, SASEGT. CDR3 DNA sequence: TGTGCCAGCAGTGAAGTGAGTATGACAGCGCAACCGGTGAACACTGAAGCTTTCTTT. It specifies CASSEVSMTAQPVNTEAFF.

The chain joins TRBV28 to TRBJ1-6; tentative D call: TRBD1 (6 bases). CDR1 and CDR2 (germline): MDHEN, SYDVKM. The CDR3 length is 18 residues. Trimming removed 6 bases from V and 9 bases from J, with 27 bases in between. This CDR3 is CASRLDRNHPPGGSPLHF. DNA of the CDR3: TGTGCCAGCAGATTAGACAGGAACCACCCCCCGGGAGGTTCACCCCTCCACTTT.

This clone was counted between two and nine times. The V gene is TRBV27, the J gene TRBJ2-2; 7 bases are a match to TRBD1. After removal of 2 bases from V and 0 bases from J, the junction contained 9 bases not matched to a gene. Germline CDR1 MNHEY, CDR2 SMNVEV (reference sequence). The CDR3 is made up of 18 amino acids. The CDR3 reads CASSLKGTEKTNTGELFF. For the CDR3, the DNA is TGTGCCAGCAGTTTAAAGGGGACAGAAAAAACGAACACCGGGGAGCTGTTTTTT.

This clone was detected only once. The identical CDR3 is also encoded by other nucleotide sequences in the sample. The chain has TRBV5-6 and TRBJ2-7; TRBD1 is a possible D gene (5 bases). V was shortened by 4 bases and J by 2 bases, with 10 bases between the two germline ends. CDR3 length: 13 amino acids. Germline assignment: CDR1 SGHDT and CDR2 YYEEEE. CDR3 sequence reads: CASSPDSTYEQYF. As DNA, the CDR3 is TGTGCCAGCAGCCCAGACAGTACCTACGAGCAGTACTTC.

V gene TRBV28 combines with J gene TRBJ1-5, with D perhaps matching TRBD1 (6 bases). The CDR3 sequence is 15 residues long. The germline CDR1 and CDR2 sequences are MDHEN and SYDVKM. V lost 6 bases and J 6 bases, leaving 18 bases between the germline ends. CDR3 residues: CASSWGLWYGQPQHF. DNA for the CDR3: TGTGCCAGCAGCTGGGGGCTGTGGTACGGTCAGCCCCAGCATTTT.

This chain connects TRBV28 to TRBJ2-7, with 8 bases aligning to TRBD1. This CDR3 comprises 14 residues. After removal of 5 bases from V and 5 bases from J, the junction contained 8 bases not matched to a gene. CDR1 MDHEN and CDR2 SYDVKM come from the germline V gene. The CDR3 is CASSLDRGNHEQYF. In nucleotides, the CDR3 is TGTGCCAGCAGTCTCGACAGGGGTAACCACGAGCAGTACTTC.

This chain joins TRBV10-2 and TRBJ2-5, with 11 bases identical to TRBD1. CDR3 length: 13 residues. Germline V gives CDR1 WSHSY, CDR2 SAAADI. The J segment lost 5 bases and the V segment lost 8 bases, leaving 4 bases of the junction unmatched. The CDR3, as DNA: TGCGCCAGCCGGACAGGGGGCGCGGAGACCCAGTACTTC. Translating gives CASRTGGAETQYF.

The chain has TRBV5-1 and TRBJ1-3, with D perhaps TRBD1 (6 bases). The V end lost 2 bases, the J end lost 10 bases, and 25 bases lay between the germline ends. The CDR3 runs 17 residues. Germline V gene lookup returns CDR1 SGHRS and CDR2 YFSETQ. The CDR3 DNA reads as TGCGCCAGCAGCTTAAACCCTGCACAGGGAACGAATTCGACCATATATTTT. It yields the protein CASSLNPAQGTNSTIYF.

V gene TRBV11-2 combines with J gene TRBJ1-2, with 8 nucleotides matching TRBD1. J lost 3 bases, V lost 4 bases, and 10 bases had no gene match. The CDR3 consists of 16 residues. Per the germline V gene, CDR1 is SGHAT and CDR2 is FQNNGV. The CDR3 DNA follows: TGTGCCAGCAGCTCCTCCGGACAGGGAGTGGACTATGGCTACACCTTC. This gives the protein CASSSSGQGVDYGYTF.

V is TRBV27 and J is TRBJ1-2, with 8 bases matching TRBD1. The CDR3 contains 17 residues. J gave up 4 bases and V 4 bases, and 14 bases lay outside the gene matches. Germline values: CDR1 MNHEY, CDR2 SMNVEV (reference sequence). CDR3 in amino acids: CASSCVADRGECYGYTF. DNA of the CDR3: TGTGCCAGCAGTTGTGTGGCAGACAGGGGCGAATGCTATGGCTACACCTTC.

This clone has only a few counts. The chain links TRBV15 to TRBJ1-5, with 8 bases aligning to TRBD1. The J segment lost 3 bases and the V segment lost 5 bases, leaving 9 bases of the junction unmatched. This CDR3 has 16 residues. Germline V CDR1 and CDR2: LNHNV, YYDKDF (reference sequence). In DNA, the CDR3 is TGTGCCACCAGCGGACCCAGGGGGCCCATCAATCAGCCCCAGCATTTT. It yields the protein CATSGPRGPINQPQHF. Looking up the rest from reference TRBV15 and TRBJ1-5 gives the full variable domain: DAMVIQNPRYQVTQFGKPVTLSCSQTLNHNVMYWYQQKSSQAPKLLFHYYDKDFNNEADTPDNFQSRRPNTSFCFLDIRSPGLGDTAMYLCATSGPRGPINQPQHFGDGTRLSIL.